The 2 T cell receptor beta chains reported below all come from one sample, sequenced in a study of identical twins. TCRdb re-called the 5' RACE reads through MiXCR, storing one row per CDR3 protein. Of around 280,000 distinct CDR3 sequences in the sample, more than 6.5% are singletons; the top ten hold 2.1%. The data were also submitted as part of a second study, on yellow fever vaccine responses in identical twins.

Sequencing was performed on memory (CD45RO+) T cells sorted from blood. Receptors originate from a young woman in good health.

In its sample, this clonotype was seen a few times. The gene calls are TRBV20-1 and TRBJ2-7, with TRBD2 matching 10 bases. V dropped 4 bases and J dropped 0; count of bases not matched to a gene: 3. The CDR3 has 14 amino acids. Germline CDR1 reads DFQATT; CDR2 reads SNEGSKA (reference sequence). The CDR3 is CSATSSGSSYEQYF. CDR3 DNA: TGCAGTGCTACCTCTAGCGGGAGCTCCTACGAGCAGTACTTC.

This clonotype was seen many times. V gene TRBV12-3 or TRBV12-4 combines with J gene TRBJ1-1, with D perhaps TRBD1 (6 bases). CDR3 size: 14 residues. Trimming pared 6 bases from V and 2 bases from J, leaving 13 bases between. CDR3 nucleotide sequence: TGTGCCAGCAGCTCCCGGACAGCCAACACTGAAGCTTTCTTT. This translates into CASSSRTANTEAFF.